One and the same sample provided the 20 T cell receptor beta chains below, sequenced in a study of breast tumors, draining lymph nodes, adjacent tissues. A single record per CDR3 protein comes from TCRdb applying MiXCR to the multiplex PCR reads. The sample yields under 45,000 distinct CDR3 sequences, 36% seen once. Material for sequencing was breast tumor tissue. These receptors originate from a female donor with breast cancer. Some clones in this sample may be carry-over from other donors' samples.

In DNA, the CDR3 is TGTGCCAGCAGCATTAGCGGGATCGGCACAGATACGCAGTATTTT. Protein sequence: CASSISGIGTDTQYF. The chain is built from TRBV5-8 and TRBJ2-3; 8 bases fit TRBD2. The CDR3 is 15 amino acids. With 4 bases clipped from V and 1 base from J, the junction kept 5 bases outside the gene matches. CDR1 and CDR2 from the germline V gene are SGHTS and YDEGEE.

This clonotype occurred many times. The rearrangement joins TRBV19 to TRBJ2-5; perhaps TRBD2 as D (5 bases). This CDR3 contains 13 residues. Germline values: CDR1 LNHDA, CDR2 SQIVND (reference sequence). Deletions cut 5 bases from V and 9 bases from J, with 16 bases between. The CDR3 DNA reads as TGTGCCAGTAGTTATACTAGACTCGGGGCCCAGTACTTC. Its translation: CASSYTRLGAQYF. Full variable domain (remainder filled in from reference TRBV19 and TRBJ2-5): DGGITQSPKYLFRKEGQNVTLSCEQNLNHDAMYWYRQDPGQGLRLIYYSQIVNDFQKGDIAEGYSVSREKKESFPLTVTSAQKNPTAFYLCASSYTRLGAQYFGPGTRLLVL.

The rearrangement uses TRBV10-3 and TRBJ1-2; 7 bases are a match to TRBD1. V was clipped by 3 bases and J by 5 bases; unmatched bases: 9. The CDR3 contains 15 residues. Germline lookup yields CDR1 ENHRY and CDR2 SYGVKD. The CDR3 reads CAISDPDRPQYGYTF. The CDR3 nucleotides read TGTGCCATCAGTGACCCGGACAGGCCTCAATATGGCTACACCTTC.

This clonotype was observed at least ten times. In DNA form, the CDR3 reads TGTGCCAGCAGCCAGCCAGGGAGTACTAACTATGGCTACACCTTC. Its protein product is CASSQPGSTNYGYTF. The chain has TRBV4-2 and TRBJ1-2, with D tentatively TRBD1 (5 bases). The V and J ends lost 3 bases and 0 bases respectively, with 11 bases between them. The CDR3 is 15 amino acids. Germline CDR1 and CDR2: LGHNA and YNFKEQ.

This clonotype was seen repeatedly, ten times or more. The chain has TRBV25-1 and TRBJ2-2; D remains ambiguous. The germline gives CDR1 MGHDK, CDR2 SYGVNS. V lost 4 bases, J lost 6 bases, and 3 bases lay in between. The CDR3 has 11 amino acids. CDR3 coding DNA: TGTGCCAGCAGTGTCGCCGGGGAGCTGTTTTTT. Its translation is CASSVAGELFF.

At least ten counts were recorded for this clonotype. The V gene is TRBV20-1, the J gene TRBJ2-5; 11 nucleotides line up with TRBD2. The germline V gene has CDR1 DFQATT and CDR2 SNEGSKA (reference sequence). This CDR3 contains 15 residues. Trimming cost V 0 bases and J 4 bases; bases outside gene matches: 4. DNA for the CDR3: TGCAGTGCTAGAGATCTGACTAGCGGGACAGAGACCCAGTACTTC. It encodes CSARDLTSGTETQYF.

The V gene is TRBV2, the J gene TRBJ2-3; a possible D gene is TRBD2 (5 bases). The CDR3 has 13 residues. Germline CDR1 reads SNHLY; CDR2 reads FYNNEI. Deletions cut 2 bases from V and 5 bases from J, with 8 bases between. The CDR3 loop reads CASSELAGDTQYF. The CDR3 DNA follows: TGTGCCAGCAGTGAACTAGCTGGAGATACGCAGTATTTT.

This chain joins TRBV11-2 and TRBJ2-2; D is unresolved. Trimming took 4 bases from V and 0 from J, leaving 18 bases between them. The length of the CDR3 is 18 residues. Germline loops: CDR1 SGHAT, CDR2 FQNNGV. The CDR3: CASSSFPGPKPNTGELFF. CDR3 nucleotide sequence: TGTGCCAGCAGCTCATTCCCGGGCCCCAAGCCGAACACCGGGGAGCTGTTTTTT.

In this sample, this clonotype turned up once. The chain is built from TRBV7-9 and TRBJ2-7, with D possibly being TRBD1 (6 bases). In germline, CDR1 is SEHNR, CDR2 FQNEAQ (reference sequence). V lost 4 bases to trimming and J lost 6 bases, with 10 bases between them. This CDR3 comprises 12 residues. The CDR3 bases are TGTGCCAGCAGCTCCCAGGGGCGCGAGCAGTACTTC. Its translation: CASSSQGREQYF.

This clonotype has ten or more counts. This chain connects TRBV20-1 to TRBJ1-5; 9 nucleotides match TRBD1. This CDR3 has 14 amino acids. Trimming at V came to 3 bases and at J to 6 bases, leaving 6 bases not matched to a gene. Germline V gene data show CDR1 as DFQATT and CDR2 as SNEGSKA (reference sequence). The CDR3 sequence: CSAREDRGGQPQHF. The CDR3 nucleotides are TGCAGTGCTAGGGAGGACAGGGGAGGTCAGCCCCAGCATTTT.

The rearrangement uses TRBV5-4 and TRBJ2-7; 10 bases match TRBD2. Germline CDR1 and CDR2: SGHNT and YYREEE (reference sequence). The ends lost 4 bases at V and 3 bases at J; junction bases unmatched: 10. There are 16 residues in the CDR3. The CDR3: CASSVGRAGGFYEQYF. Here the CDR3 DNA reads TGTGCCAGCAGCGTCGGGAGAGCGGGAGGGTTCTACGAGCAGTACTTC.

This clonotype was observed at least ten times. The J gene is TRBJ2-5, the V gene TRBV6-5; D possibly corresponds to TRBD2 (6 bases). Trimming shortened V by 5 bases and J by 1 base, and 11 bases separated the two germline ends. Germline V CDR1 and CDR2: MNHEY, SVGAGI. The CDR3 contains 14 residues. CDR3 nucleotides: TGTGCCAGCAGTCGTCTAGCGTTCCAAGAGACCCAGTACTTC. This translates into CASSRLAFQETQYF.

Here the CDR3 DNA reads TGTGCCAGCAGCCTGGGGACAGGTAGCACAGATACGCAGTATTTT. As protein: CASSLGTGSTDTQYF. This chain joins TRBV7-9 and TRBJ2-3; 8 positions match TRBD1. This CDR3 region has 15 residues. The ends lost 5 bases at V and 0 bases at J; junction bases unmatched: 4. Germline V gene data show CDR1 as SEHNR and CDR2 as FQNEAQ (reference sequence).

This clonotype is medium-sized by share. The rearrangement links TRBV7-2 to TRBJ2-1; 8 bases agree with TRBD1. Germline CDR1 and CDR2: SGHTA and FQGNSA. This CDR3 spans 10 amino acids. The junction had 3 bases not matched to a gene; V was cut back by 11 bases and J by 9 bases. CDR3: CAAGGTEQFF. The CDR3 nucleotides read TGTGCCGCAGGGGGCACTGAGCAGTTCTTC.

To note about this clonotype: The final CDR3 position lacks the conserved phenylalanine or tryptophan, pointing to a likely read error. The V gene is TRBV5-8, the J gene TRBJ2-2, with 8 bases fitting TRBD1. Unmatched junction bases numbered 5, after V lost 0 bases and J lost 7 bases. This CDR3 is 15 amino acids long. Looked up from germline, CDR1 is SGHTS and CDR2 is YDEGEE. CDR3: CASSLGGQGGGELFS. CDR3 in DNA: TGTGCCAGCAGCTTGGGCGGACAGGGCGGCGGGGAGCTGTTTTCT.

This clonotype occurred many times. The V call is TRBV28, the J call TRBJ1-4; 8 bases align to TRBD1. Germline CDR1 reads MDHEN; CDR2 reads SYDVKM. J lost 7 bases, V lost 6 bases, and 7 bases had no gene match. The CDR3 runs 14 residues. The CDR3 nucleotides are TGTGCCAGCAGCCCAGACAGGGGAGGTGAAAAACTGTTTTTT. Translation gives CASSPDRGGEKLFF.

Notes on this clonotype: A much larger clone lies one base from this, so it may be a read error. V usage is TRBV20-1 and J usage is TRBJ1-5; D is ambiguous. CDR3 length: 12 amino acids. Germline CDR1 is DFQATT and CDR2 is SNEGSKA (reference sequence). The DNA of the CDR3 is TGCGGTGCTAGGAACTCGGGTCAGCCCCAGCATTTT. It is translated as CGARNSGQPQHF.

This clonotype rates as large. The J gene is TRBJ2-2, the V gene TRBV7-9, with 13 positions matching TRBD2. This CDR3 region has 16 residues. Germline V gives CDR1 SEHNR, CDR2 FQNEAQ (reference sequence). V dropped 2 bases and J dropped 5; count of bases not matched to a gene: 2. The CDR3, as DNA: TGTGCCAGCAGCTTATGGACTAGCGGGAGTACCGGGGAGCTGTTTTTT. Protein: CASSLWTSGSTGELFF.

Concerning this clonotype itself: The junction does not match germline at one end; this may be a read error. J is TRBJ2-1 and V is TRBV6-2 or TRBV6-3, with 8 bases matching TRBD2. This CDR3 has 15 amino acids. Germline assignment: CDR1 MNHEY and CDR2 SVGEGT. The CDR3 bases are TGTGTCAGCAGCACCGGGACTAGGTTTTTGGATGAGCAGTTCTTC. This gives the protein CVSSTGTRFLDEQFF.

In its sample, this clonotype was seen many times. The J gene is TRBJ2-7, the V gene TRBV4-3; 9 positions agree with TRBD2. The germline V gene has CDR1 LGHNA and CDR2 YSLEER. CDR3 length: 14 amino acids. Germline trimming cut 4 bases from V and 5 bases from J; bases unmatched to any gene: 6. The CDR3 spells CASSPGLAFNEQYF. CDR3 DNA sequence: TGCGCCAGCAGCCCGGGACTAGCTTTCAACGAGCAGTACTTC.